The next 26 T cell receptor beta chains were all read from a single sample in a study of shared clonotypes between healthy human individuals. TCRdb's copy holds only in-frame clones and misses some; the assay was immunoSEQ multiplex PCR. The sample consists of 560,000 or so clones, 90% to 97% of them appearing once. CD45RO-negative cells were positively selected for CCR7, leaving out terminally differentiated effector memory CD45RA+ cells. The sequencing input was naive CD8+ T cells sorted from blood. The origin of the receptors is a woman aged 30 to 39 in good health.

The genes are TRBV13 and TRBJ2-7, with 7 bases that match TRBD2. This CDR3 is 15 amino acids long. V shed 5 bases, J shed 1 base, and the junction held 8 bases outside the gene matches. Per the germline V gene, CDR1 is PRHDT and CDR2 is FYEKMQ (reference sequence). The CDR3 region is CASSHTAGVSYEQYF. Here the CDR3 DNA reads TGTGCCAGCAGCCACACCGCGGGAGTTTCCTACGAGCAGTACTTC.

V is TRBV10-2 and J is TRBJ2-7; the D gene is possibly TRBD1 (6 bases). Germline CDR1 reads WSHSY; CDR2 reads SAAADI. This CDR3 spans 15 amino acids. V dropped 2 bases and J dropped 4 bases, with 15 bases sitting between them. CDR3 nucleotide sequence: TGCGCCAGCAGTGAGCCAAAATACAGGGAATACGAGCAGTACTTC. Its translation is CASSEPKYREYEQYF.

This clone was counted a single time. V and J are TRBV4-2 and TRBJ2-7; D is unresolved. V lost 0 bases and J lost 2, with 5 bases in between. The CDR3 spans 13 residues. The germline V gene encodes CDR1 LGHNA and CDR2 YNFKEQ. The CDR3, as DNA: TGTGCCAGCAGCCAAGACCTAGCCTACGAGCAGTACTTC. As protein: CASSQDLAYEQYF.

DNA of the CDR3: TGTGCCAGCAGCTCTGGGGCCAACGTCCTGACTTTC. Translating it yields CASSSGANVLTF. The chain joins TRBV7-3 to TRBJ2-6, with unresolved D. The CDR3 is 12 residues long. Germline CDR1 is SGHTA and CDR2 is FQGTGA. Between the trimmed V and J ends, which lost 4 bases and 2 bases, there was a span of 0 bases.

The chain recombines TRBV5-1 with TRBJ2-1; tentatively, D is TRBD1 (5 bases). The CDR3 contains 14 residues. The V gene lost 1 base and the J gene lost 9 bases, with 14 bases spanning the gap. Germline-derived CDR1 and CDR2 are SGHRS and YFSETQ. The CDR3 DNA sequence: TGCGCCAGCAGCTTGAACCCTCCTCAGGGTGAGCAGTTCTTC. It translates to CASSLNPPQGEQFF. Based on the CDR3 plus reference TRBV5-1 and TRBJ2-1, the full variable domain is KAGVTQTPRYLIKTRGQQVTLSCSPISGHRSVSWYQQTPGQGLQFLFEYFSETQRNKGNFPGRFSGRQFSNSRSEMNVSTLELGDSALYLCASSLNPPQGEQFFGPGTRLTVL.

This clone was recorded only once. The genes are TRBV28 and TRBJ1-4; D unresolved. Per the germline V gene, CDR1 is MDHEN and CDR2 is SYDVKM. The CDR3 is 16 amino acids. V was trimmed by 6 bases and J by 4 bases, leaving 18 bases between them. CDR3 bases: TGTGCCAGCAGGCTAGCGAACAGATACTTTAATGAAAAACTGTTTTTT. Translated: CASRLANRYFNEKLFF.

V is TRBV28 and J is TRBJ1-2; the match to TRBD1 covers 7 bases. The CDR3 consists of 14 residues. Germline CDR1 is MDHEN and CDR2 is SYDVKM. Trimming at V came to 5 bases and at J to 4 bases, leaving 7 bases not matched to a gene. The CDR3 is CASSARGHPYGYTF. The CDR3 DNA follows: TGTGCCAGCAGTGCTAGGGGGCACCCCTATGGCTACACCTTC.

The chain's CDR3 is CASSLDGSSYNEQFF. DNA for the CDR3: TGTGCCAGCAGCTTGGACGGGAGTTCCTACAATGAGCAGTTCTTC. The chain uses TRBV5-6 and TRBJ2-1; TRBD2 might be the D (6 bases). Germline V CDR1 and CDR2: SGHDT, YYEEEE. This CDR3 region has 15 residues. Trimming left V 0 bases short and J 1 base short, with 8 bases between. Together with reference TRBV5-6 and TRBJ2-1, the CDR3 gives the full variable domain: DAGVTQSPTHLIKTRGQQVTLRCSPKSGHDTVSWYQQALGQGPQFIFQYYEEEERQRGNFPDRFSGHQFPNYSSELNVNALLLGDSALYLCASSLDGSSYNEQFFGPGTRLTVL.

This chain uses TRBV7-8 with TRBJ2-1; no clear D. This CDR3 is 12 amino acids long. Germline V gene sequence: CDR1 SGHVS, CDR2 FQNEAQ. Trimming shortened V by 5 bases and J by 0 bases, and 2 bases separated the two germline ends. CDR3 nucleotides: TGTGCCAGCAGCCCCTCCTACAATGAGCAGTTCTTC. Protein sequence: CASSPSYNEQFF.

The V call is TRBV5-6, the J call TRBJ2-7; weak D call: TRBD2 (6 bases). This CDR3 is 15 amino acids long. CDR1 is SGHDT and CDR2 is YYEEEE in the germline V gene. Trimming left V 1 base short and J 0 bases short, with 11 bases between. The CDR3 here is CASSLNGGISYEQYF. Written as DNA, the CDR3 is TGTGCCAGCAGCTTGAACGGGGGAATCTCCTACGAGCAGTACTTC.

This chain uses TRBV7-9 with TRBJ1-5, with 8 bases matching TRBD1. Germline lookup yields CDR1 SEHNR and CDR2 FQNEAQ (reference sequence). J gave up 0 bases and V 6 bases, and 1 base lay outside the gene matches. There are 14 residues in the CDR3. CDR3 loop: CASRQGGSNQPQHF. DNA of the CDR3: TGTGCCAGCAGACAGGGGGGTAGCAATCAGCCCCAGCATTTT.

CDR3 DNA: TGTGCCAGCAGCTTGAGGCGGGGTCTAGGCGAGCAGTACTTC. Translation gives CASSLRRGLGEQYF. The chain combines TRBV5-4 with TRBJ2-7, with D possibly matching TRBD2 (6 bases). V lost 1 base to trimming and J lost 6 bases, with 14 bases between them. Per germline, CDR1 SGHNT and CDR2 YYREEE (reference sequence). CDR3 size: 14 residues.

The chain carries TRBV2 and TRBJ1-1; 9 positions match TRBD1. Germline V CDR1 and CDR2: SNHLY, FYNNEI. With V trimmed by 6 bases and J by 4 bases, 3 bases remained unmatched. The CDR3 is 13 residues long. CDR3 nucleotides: TGTGCCAGCAGCGGACAGGGGAGCACTGAAGCTTTCTTT. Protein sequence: CASSGQGSTEAFF.

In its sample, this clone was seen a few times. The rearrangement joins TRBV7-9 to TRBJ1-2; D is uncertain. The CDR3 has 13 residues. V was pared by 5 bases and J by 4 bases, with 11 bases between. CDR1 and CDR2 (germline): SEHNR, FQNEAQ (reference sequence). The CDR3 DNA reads TGTGCCAGCAGCAGTCAGGACCTCTATGGCTACACCTTC. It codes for CASSSQDLYGYTF.

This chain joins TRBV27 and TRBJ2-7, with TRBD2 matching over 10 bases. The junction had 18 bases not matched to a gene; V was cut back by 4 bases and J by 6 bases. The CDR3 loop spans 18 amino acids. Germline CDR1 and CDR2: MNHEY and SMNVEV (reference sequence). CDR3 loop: CASSSRQPLAGGGAEQYF. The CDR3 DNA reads TGTGCCAGCAGTTCGCGCCAACCCTTAGCGGGAGGCGGGGCCGAGCAGTACTTC.

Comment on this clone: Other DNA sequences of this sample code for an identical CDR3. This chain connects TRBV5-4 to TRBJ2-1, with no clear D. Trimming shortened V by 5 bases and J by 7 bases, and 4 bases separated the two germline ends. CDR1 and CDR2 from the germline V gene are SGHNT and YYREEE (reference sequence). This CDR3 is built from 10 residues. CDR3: CASSGNEQFF. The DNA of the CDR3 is TGTGCCAGCAGTGGGAATGAGCAGTTCTTC.

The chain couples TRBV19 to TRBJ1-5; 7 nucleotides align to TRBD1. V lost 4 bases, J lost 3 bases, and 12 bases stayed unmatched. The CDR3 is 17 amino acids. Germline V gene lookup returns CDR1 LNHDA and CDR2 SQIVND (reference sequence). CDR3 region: CASSTLDRAVDNQPQHF. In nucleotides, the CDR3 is TGTGCCAGTAGTACCCTCGACAGGGCAGTGGACAATCAGCCCCAGCATTTT.

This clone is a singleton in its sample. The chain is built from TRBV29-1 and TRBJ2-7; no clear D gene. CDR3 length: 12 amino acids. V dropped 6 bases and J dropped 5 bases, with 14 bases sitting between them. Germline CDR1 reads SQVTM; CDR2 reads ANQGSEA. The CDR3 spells CSVTPLGNEQYF. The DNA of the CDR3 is TGCAGCGTGACCCCTTTAGGGAACGAGCAGTACTTC.

This chain's CDR3 is CASSLPSRGRGTEAFF. The CDR3 DNA reads as TGTGCCAGCAGTTTACCCTCCCGGGGTAGGGGCACTGAAGCTTTCTTT. The chain couples TRBV28 to TRBJ1-1, with D maybe TRBD1 (5 bases). CDR3 length: 16 amino acids. The V end was cut by 2 bases, the J end by 4 bases, with 17 bases between. The germline V gene encodes CDR1 MDHEN and CDR2 SYDVKM.

The CDR3: CASSLRGNTQYF. As DNA, the CDR3 is TGTGCCAGCAGTTTGAGGGGGAATACGCAGTATTTT. The chain is built from TRBV27 and TRBJ2-3, with a tentative D call TRBD1 (6 bases). There are 12 residues in the CDR3. Between the trimmed V and J ends, which lost 3 bases and 7 bases, there was a span of 8 bases. The germline gives CDR1 MNHEY, CDR2 SMNVEV (reference sequence).

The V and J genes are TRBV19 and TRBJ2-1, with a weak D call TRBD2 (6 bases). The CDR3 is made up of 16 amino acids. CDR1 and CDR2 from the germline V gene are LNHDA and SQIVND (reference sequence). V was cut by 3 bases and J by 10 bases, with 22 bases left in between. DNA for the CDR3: TGTGCCAGTAGTATTGTGTGGGACTCCGACGCATGGGAGCAGTTCTTC. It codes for CASSIVWDSDAWEQFF.

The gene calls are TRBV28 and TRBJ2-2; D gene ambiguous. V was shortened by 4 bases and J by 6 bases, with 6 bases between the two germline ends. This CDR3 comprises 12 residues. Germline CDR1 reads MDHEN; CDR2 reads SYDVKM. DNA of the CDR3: TGTGCCAGCAGTTCTACAGCCGGGGAGCTGTTTTTT. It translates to CASSSTAGELFF.

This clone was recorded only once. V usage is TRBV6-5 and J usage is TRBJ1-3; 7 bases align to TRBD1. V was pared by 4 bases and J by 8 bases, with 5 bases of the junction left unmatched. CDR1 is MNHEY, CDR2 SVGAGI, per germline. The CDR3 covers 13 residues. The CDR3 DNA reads TGTGCCAGCAGTTCTAGGACAGGCCACACCATATATTTT. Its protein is CASSSRTGHTIYF.

DNA for the CDR3: TGTGCCAGCAGCCCGAGCGGGAGGGCCCTCAACGGGGAGCTGTTTTTT. It encodes CASSPSGRALNGELFF. V gene TRBV11-2 combines with J gene TRBJ2-2; TRBD2 matches at 10 bases. The CDR3 is 16 amino acids. Germline CDR1 SGHAT, CDR2 FQNNGV. Trimming at V came to 5 bases and at J to 7 bases, leaving 10 bases not matched to a gene.

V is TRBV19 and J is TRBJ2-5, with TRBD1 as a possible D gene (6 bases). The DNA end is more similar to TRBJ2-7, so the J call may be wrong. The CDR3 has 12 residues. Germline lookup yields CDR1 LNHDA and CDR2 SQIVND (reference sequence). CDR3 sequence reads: CASTGTSYEQYF. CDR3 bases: TGTGCCAGTACAGGGACATCCTACGAGCAGTACTTC.

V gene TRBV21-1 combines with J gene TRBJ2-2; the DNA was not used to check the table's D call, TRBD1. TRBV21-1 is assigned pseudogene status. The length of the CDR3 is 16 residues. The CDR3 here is CASSRLGPENTGELFF. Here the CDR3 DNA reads TGTGCCAGCAGCCGCCTGGGGCCGGAGAACACCGGGGAGCTGTTTTTT.